The sequence of this TCR beta chain was determined in a study of CD8+CD57+ T cells in acquired aplastic anemia. Profiling that covered TCR beta VDJ and CDR3 relied on genomic DNA as its template. TCRdb re-called the reads with MiXCR, one entry per CDR3 protein. The sample contains around 130,000 distinct CDR3 sequences, approximately 50% of which appear only once. The patients chosen for sequencing had shown expansion of CD8+CD57+ cells (detected by flow cytometry). This CDR3 spans 11 amino acids. Trimming shortened V by 7 bases and J by 2 bases, and 7 bases separated the two germline ends. Germline lookup yields CDR1 SQVTM and CDR2 ANQGSEA.

Sequencing was done on a sample of sorted CD4+, CD8+, or CD8+CD57+ T cells (not recorded which) from PBMCs. The clonotype was recovered from a human donor with aplastic anemia. This chain joins TRBV29-1 and TRBJ2-3; D is tentatively TRBD1 or TRBD2 (5 bases each). The CDR3 DNA is TGCAGCGGGGGACCCACAGATACGCAGTATTTT. Its protein is CSGGPTDTQYF.